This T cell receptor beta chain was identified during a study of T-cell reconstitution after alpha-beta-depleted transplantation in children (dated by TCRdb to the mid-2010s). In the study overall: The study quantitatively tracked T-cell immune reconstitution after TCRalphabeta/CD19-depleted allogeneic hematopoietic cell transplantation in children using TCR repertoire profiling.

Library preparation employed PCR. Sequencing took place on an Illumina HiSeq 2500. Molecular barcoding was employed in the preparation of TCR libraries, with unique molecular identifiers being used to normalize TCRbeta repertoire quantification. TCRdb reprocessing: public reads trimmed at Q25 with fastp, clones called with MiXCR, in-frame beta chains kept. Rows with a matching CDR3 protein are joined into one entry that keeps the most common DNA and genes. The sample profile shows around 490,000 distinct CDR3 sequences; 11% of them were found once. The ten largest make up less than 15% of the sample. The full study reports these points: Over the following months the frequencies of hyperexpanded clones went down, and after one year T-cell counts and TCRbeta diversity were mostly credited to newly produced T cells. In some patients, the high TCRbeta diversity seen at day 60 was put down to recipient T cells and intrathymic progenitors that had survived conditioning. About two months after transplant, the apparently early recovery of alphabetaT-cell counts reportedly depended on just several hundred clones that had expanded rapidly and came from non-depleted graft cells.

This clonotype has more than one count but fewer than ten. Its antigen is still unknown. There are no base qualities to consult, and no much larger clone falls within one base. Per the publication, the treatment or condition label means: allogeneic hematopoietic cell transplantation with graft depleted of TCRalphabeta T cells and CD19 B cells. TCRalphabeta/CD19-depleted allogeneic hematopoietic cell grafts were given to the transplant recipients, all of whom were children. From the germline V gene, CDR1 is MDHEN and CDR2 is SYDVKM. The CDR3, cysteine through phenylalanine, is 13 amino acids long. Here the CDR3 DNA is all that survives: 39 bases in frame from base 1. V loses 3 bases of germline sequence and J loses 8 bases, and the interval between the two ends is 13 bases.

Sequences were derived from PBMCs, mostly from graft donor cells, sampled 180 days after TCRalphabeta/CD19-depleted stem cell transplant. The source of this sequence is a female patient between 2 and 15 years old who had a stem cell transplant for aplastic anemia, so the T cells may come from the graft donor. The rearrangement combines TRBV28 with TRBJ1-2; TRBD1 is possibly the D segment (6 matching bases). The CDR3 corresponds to CASSFGRGNGYTF. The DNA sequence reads TGTGCCAGCAGTTTCGGCAGGGGAAACGGCTACACCTTC.